This TCR beta chain is from a study of early T cells in non-severe SARS-CoV-2 infection. Study-level findings and limits: VDJdb matching, biased toward anti-spike CD8 responses, missed private and CD4 specificities.

The germline V gene has CDR1 WNHNN and CDR2 SYGVQD (reference sequence). The CDR3 is made up of 14 amino acids. The ends were cut back, 0 bases at V and 2 bases at J, with 7 bases in the middle. In its sample, this clonotype was seen a few times. Its antigen is undetermined. TCRdb reprocessed the 5' RACE reads with MiXCR, giving one entry per CDR3 protein. This sample has some 82,000 distinct CDR3 sequences, with 9% to 13% found just once. The source material was whole blood. This sequence joins TRBV10-1 and TRBJ2-5; D call uncertain. The receptor's source is an adult who was a healthcare worker with PCR-confirmed SARS-CoV-2 infection or an uninfected control (not recorded which). CDR3 protein: CASSESGRQETQYF. The CDR3 nucleotides read TGCGCCAGCAGTGAGTCCGGCAGACAAGAGACCCAGTACTTC.